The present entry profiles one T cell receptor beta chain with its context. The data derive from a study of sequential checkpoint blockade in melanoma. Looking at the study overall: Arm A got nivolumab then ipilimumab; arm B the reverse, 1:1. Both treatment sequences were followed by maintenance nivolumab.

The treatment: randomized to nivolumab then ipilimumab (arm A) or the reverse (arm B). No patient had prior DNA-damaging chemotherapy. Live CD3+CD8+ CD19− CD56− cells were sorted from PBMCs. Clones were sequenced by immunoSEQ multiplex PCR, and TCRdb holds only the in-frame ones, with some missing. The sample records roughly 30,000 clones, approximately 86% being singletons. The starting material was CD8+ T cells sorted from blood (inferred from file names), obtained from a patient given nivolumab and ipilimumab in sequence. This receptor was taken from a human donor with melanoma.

CDR3 nucleotide sequence: TGTGCCAGCAGCCAAGGGCGGGACTACTCCTACGAGCAGTACTTC. Translating it yields CASSQGRDYSYEQYF. J is TRBJ2-7 and V is TRBV7-2; 7 nucleotides match TRBD2. Trimming removed 5 bases from V and 0 bases from J; junction bases left unmatched: 7. Per germline, CDR1 SGHTA and CDR2 FQGNSA. The CDR3 is 15 residues long.